This T cell receptor (beta chain) is from a study of T cells in localized non-small cell lung cancer. The study, taken as a whole, reports: Detection in adjacent lung was observed for a median around 59 of the top 100 tumor clones. Uninvolved neighboring lung showed the greatest T cell clonality, exceeding tumor.

Deletions cut 0 bases from V and 2 bases from J, with 8 bases between. Germline CDR1 SGDLS, CDR2 YYNGEE. The CDR3 length is 14 residues. TCRdb's copy holds only in-frame clones and misses some; the assay was immunoSEQ multiplex PCR. The sample carries 100,000 to 150,000 clones, roughly nine tenths recorded once. This clone showed up just once. Antigen unknown. Other nucleotide sequences from this sample produce the same CDR3. This TCR was recovered from a female donor over 55 with stage I lung adenocarcinoma. The sequenced sample was peripheral blood, obtained before any cancer treatment. This chain uses TRBV9 with TRBJ2-5; D is possibly TRBD1 (5 bases). The CDR3 protein is CASSVGGQQETQYF. CDR3 in DNA: TGTGCCAGCAGCGTAGGGGGCCAGCAAGAGACCCAGTACTTC.